These 9 T cell receptor beta chains were all obtained from the same sample, sequenced in a study of shared clonotypes between healthy human individuals (dated by TCRdb to 2020 to 2022). CD8 naive samples were CD45RO-negative cells positively selected for CCR7, giving a CD45RA+CCR7+ population that excluded TemRA cells. The library was produced with the immunoSEQ multiplex PCR assay. Held by TCRdb, this immuneACCESS table contains in-frame sequences only and omits some clones. Under half of the omission traces to an unresolved V gene where checked; the cause of the rest is unknown. This sample holds hundreds of thousands of clones; 92% were observed only once. 20% to 25% of the sample lies in the top ten. Material for sequencing was naive CD8+ T cells sorted from blood. The cell subset or site label, read with the paper, signifies: CD45RA+CCR7+. Receptors were obtained from a man younger than 45 in good health.

V and J are TRBV28 and TRBJ2-7; D is unclear. Germline lookup yields CDR1 MDHEN and CDR2 SYDVKM. The V gene lost 5 bases and the J gene lost 4 bases, with 15 bases spanning the gap. CDR3 length: 14 amino acids. CDR3 sequence (DNA): TGTGCCAGCAGTCTCAGGCGTTTTTCGTACGAGCAGTACTTC. Amino acids: CASSLRRFSYEQYF. Filled out from reference TRBV28 and TRBJ2-7, the complete variable domain reads DVKVTQSSRYLVKRTGEKVFLECVQDMDHENMFWYRQDPGLGLRLIYFSYDVKMKEKGDIPEGYSVSREKKERFSLILESASTNQTSMYLCASSLRRFSYEQYFGPGTRLTVT.

V usage is TRBV5-6 and J usage is TRBJ2-7; D gene unclear. Germline-derived CDR1 and CDR2 are SGHDT and YYEEEE. Trimming took 0 bases from V and 3 from J, leaving 4 bases between them. The CDR3 length is 12 residues. CDR3 residues: CASSLEYYEQYF. The CDR3 nucleotides are TGTGCCAGCAGCTTGGAGTACTACGAGCAGTACTTC. The variable domain in full, with the rest retrieved from reference TRBV5-6 and TRBJ2-7, is DAGVTQSPTHLIKTRGQQVTLRCSPKSGHDTVSWYQQALGQGPQFIFQYYEEEERQRGNFPDRFSGHQFPNYSSELNVNALLLGDSALYLCASSLEYYEQYFGPGTRLTVT.

The V and J genes are TRBV4-2 and TRBJ1-1; D gene uncertain. Trimming left V 5 bases short and J 5 bases short, with 12 bases between. The CDR3 covers 13 residues. Per germline, CDR1 LGHNA and CDR2 YNFKEQ. CDR3 sequence reads: CASSFYGSTEAFF. In DNA form, the CDR3 reads TGTGCCAGCAGCTTTTACGGGTCAACTGAAGCTTTCTTT.

This clone was seen just once. The chain couples TRBV29-1 to TRBJ2-7, with TRBD2 identical over 7 bases. CDR1 is SQVTM and CDR2 is ANQGSEA in the germline V gene. This CDR3 is built from 19 residues. After removal of 2 bases from V and 0 bases from J, the junction contained 19 bases not matched to a gene. CDR3 coding DNA: TGCAGCGTTGAACTCGGTCCCTCCACGGGAGGCTCGAGCTCCTACGAGCAGTACTTC. This translates into CSVELGPSTGGSSSYEQYF.

On this clone: An end of the junction does not agree with germline; a read error may underlie this. This chain connects TRBV18 to TRBJ2-1, with D maybe TRBD1 (6 bases). CDR3 length: 14 residues. The germline V gene encodes CDR1 KGHSH and CDR2 LQKENI. This CDR3 is CASSPGGVYSEQFF. In nucleotides, the CDR3 is TGTGCCAGCTCACCAGGGGGCGTCTACAGTGAGCAGTTCTTC. The entire variable domain, with the rest obtained from reference TRBV18 and TRBJ2-1, is as follows: NAGVMQNPRHLVRRRGQEARLRCSPMKGHSHVYWYRQLPEEGLKFMVYLQKENIIDESGMPKERFSAEFPKEGPSILRIQQVVRGDSAAYFCASSPGGVYSEQFFGPGTRLTVL.

A word on this clone: Other DNA sequences in the same sample also yield this CDR3. The chain employs TRBV28 and TRBJ2-1; D is perhaps TRBD2 (5 bases). Trimming shortened V by 2 bases and J by 4 bases, and 6 bases separated the two germline ends. CDR1 MDHEN and CDR2 SYDVKM come from the germline V gene. This CDR3 contains 13 residues. The DNA for the CDR3 is TGTGCCAGCAGTTTACGGGGTTACAATGAGCAGTTCTTC. This encodes CASSLRGYNEQFF. Filled out from reference TRBV28 and TRBJ2-1, the complete variable domain reads DVKVTQSSRYLVKRTGEKVFLECVQDMDHENMFWYRQDPGLGLRLIYFSYDVKMKEKGDIPEGYSVSREKKERFSLILESASTNQTSMYLCASSLRGYNEQFFGPGTRLTVL.

This chain links TRBV5-1 with TRBJ2-7; D possibly uses TRBD1 or TRBD2 (6 bases each). V was pared by 3 bases and J by 0 bases, with 10 bases between. This CDR3 comprises 14 residues. CDR1 is SGHRS, CDR2 YFSETQ, per germline. The CDR3 here is CASSYGGGSYEQYF. The CDR3 coding sequence is TGCGCCAGCAGCTATGGAGGGGGCTCCTACGAGCAGTACTTC.

This chain uses TRBV5-1 with TRBJ2-7; 7 bases agree with TRBD1. Trimming removed 4 bases from V and 0 bases from J; junction bases left unmatched: 4. Germline V gives CDR1 SGHRS, CDR2 YFSETQ. The CDR3 is 14 amino acids. The CDR3 sequence: CASSEQGTSYEQYF. The CDR3 nucleotides are TGCGCCAGCAGCGAACAGGGGACCTCCTACGAGCAGTACTTC.

V and J are TRBV6-1 and TRBJ1-4; tentatively, D is TRBD1 (6 bases). Germline CDR1 and CDR2: MNHNS and SASEGT. There are 15 residues in the CDR3. V lost 6 bases and J 4 bases, leaving 15 bases between the germline ends. Written as DNA, the CDR3 is TGTGCCAGCAGGGTCCGGGACATACTTAATGAAAAACTGTTTTTT. Protein: CASRVRDILNEKLFF.